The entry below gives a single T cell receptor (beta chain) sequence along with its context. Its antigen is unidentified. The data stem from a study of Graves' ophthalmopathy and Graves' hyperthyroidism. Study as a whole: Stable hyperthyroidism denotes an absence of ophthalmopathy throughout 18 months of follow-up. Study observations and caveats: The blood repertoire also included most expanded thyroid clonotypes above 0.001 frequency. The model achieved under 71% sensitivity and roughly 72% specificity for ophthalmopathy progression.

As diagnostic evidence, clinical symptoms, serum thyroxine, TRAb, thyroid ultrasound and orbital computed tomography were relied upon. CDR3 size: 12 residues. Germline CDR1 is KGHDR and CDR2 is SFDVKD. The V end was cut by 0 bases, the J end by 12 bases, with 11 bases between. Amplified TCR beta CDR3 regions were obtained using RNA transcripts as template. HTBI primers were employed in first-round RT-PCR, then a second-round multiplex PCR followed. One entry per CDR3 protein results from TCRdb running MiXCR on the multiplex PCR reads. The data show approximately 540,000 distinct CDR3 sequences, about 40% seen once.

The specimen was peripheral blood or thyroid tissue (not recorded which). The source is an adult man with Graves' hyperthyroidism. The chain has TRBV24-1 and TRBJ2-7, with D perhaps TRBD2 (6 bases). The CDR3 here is CATSDLQGEVYF. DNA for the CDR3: TGTGCCACCAGTGATTTGCAAGGGGAGGTGTACTTC.